This TCR beta chain was found in a study of Graves' ophthalmopathy and Graves' hyperthyroidism (dated by TCRdb to between 2017 and 2018). About the investigation overall: Peripheral blood was collected at initial diagnosis, prior to any treatment. TCR beta repertoire signatures were used to distinguish Graves' ophthalmopathy from Graves' hyperthyroidism and to predict progression to ophthalmopathy. In total, 135 blood samples were TCR-sequenced: some 43 ophthalmopathy, around 75 hyperthyroidism and approximately 17 hyperthyroidism-to-ophthalmopathy patients. To explore V-J signatures that distinguish ophthalmopathy from hyperthyroidism, a discovery set of 100 patients was enrolled, made up of 40 to 45 with ophthalmopathy and around 57 with stable hyperthyroidism. An independent validation cohort comprised some 18 hyperthyroidism patients and roughly 15 patients who later progressed from hyperthyroidism to ophthalmopathy. In roughly 6 hyperthyroidism patients, the T-cell repertoires found in thyroid tissue were compared with those found in blood. Following sample collection, hyperthyroidism patients were given methimazole at a starting dose of 30 mg daily, and ophthalmopathy patients were given high-dose intravenous methylprednisolone. General findings and caveats noted by the study authors: Sample size was not statistically predetermined, and group allocation was not concealed from the investigators. In validation, the model predicted ophthalmopathy progression with about 70% sensitivity and approximately 75% specificity; some 13 predicted patients were CT-confirmed with GO in a median of approximately six months. Most expanded thyroid clonotypes with a frequency above 0.001 also appeared in blood, which suggests that blood repertoires may reflect the immune response in the thyroid. In cross-validation, the 13-signature model distinguished ophthalmopathy from stable hyperthyroidism with more than 85% sensitivity and over 81% specificity, while in the test set the corresponding values were approximately 79% and 70%.

Ophthalmopathy patients had moderately to severely active disease, Clinical Activity Score of at least 3, NOSPECS grade of at least 4, and disease duration under 3 months. Patients with other autoimmune diseases, uncontrolled infections, pregnancy or lactation were excluded. Clinical symptoms, serum thyroxine, TRAb, thyroid ultrasound and orbital computed tomography formed the basis of the diagnosis. Using Ficoll-Paque density gradient centrifugation, PBMCs were isolated from 10 ml of fresh peripheral blood. Total RNA was extracted with Trizol reagent and quality-checked on an Agilent 2100 Bioanalyzer. The CDR3 runs 15 residues from the cysteine to the phenylalanine. This entry keeps only the CDR3 DNA: 45 bases, framed from base 1. Sequences SGDLS (CDR1) and YYNGEE (CDR2) are obtained from the germline V gene. The junction shows trimming of 1 base on V and 2 bases on J, plus 12 bases between the germline ends.

TCR beta CDR3 regions were amplified from RNA transcripts for repertoire sequencing. A first-round RT-PCR used HTBI primers with the Qiagen OneStep RT-PCR kit, followed by a second-round multiplex PCR, size selection and purification. Sequencing of the libraries was carried out on an Illumina HiSeq2000 in paired-end mode with 100 bp reads. In the authors' own workflow: SOAPnuke was used to process the reads, throwing out any read that had adapters, had uncalled bases, had a mean Phred below 15, or lacked an exact constant-primer or identifier match. COPE v1.2.5 was used to merge high-quality paired reads. Each unique nucleotide sequence was treated as a clonotype, and MiTCR v1.1 was used to align the clonotypes to the IMGT TRB V, D and J references. The analysis was limited to V-J combinations with a frequency above 0.0001, which together covered 98% to 99.2% of repertoires. For each V-J combination, a TCR clonal expansion and chaos score was defined as the ratio of F50 clonal expansion to chaos observed in the TCRdist matrix. Welch's t-statistics and random forest were used to reduce the features to about a dozen V-J combinations, which were then used as input to a naive Bayes classifier. The Morisita-Horn index was used to measure how similar the thyroid and blood repertoires were. TCRdb reanalyzed the raw reads on its own, using fastp at Q25 for trimming and MiXCR for clone calling, and kept in-frame beta chains. Merged by CDR3 protein, the rows form single entries marked with the most common genes and DNA. The V and J calls and clone size are TCRdb's, not the authors'. The sample table holds 260,000 or so distinct CDR3 sequences, of which about 46% were seen once. The ten largest account for over 40% of the sample.

The sample holds a few counts of this clonotype. Its specific antigen is unknown. One base away there is no much larger clone; base qualities are not given. The sample was peripheral blood. The chain links TRBV9 with TRBJ2-5; the D segment cannot be called with confidence. This TCR came from an adult man with Graves' ophthalmopathy. The CDR3: CASSVSSVQQETQYF. The DNA reads TGTGCCAGCAGCGTATCCAGCGTTCAGCAAGAGACCCAGTACTTC.